This TCR beta chain was recovered during a study of T cell responses to AZD1222 COVID-19 vaccine (dated by TCRdb to the early 2020s). Context from the whole study: TCR sequencing was performed for about 240 trial participants, of whom around 200 were given two doses of AZD1222 and around 25 were given two doses of MenACWY control vaccine. Trial participants were enrolled by age into subgroups of 18-55, 56-69 and 70-plus years, and about 150, 27 and 61 TCR-sequenced participants, respectively, were included in these subgroups.

This specimen's time point label, per the study, means: baseline before first vaccination. The treatment or condition label here, explained by the study, means: meningococcal conjugate vaccine given as trial control. The vaccinee samples were drawn from two UK trials, COV001 and COV002, one of which was a single-blind randomized controlled phase 2/3 trial testing AZD1222 (ChAdOx1 nCoV-19) in healthy adults. Trial participant PBMC samples were collected at day 0 and day 28 after the second dose for TCRbeta chain sequencing. Paper-wide results and their limitations: Spike-specific TCR breadth and depth rose significantly after two AZD1222 doses compared with day 0 and with MenACWY recipients. Conclusions about previously exposed vaccinees are limited, since just 5 to 7 AZD1222 recipients were seropositive for SARS-CoV-2 at baseline. The vaccine-associated CD4 TCRs covered the entire spike protein, and the dominant responses fell in regions 160-218 and 743-854. In the small 56-69-year group, the increase in depth fell short of significance, most likely because of low power. Because no samples from the day 14 peak response were available, repertoires could be characterized only after the peak T cell response. Participants were mostly white British, with more females than males. The authors suggested clonal diversity may have been underestimated. Nearly half of unique spike-specific TCRs reportedly recognized epitopes outside regions mutated in the B.1.351 and B.1.1.7 variants.

V lost 2 bases and J lost 3 bases; the stretch between them is 8 bases long. Reading the germline V gene gives CDR1 SGHTA and CDR2 FQGNSA. Inclusive of the bounding cysteine and phenylalanine, the CDR3 is 14 residues long. The entry retains the CDR3 DNA only, 42 bases that are in frame from base 1. The CDR3 regions of human TCRbeta chains were analyzed by immunosequencing. The paper's data handling went like this. TCRs in the repertoires were matched against a reference library of SARS-CoV-2-specific TCRs that had been generated with the MIRA antigen-specificity platform. Breadth meant the fraction of unique TCRs that were SARS-CoV-2-associated, whereas depth meant the fraction of total T cells that were SARS-CoV-2-associated. Using the MIRA data, every spike-specific TCR was mapped to the spike region that the TCR reacted to and assigned to either a CD4 or a CD8 class. Log10-transformed breadth and depth values were compared by one-way ANOVA with Sidak's multiple comparisons tests. The immuneACCESS repertoire file appears here via TCRdb, limited to in-frame rearrangements. These files lack a portion of the clones; in checked studies, under half of the deficit traces to unresolved V genes, and the cause of the others is not known. The V and J calls and clone size come from that table; D and trimming were worked out from the DNA. This sample holds 140,000 to 150,000 clones; just over 90% were observed only once. The top ten constitute approximately 2.9% of the sample.

As concerns this clone: This clone's antigen is unknown. Base qualities are not at hand, and no much larger clone is one base apart.

The source of this sequence is an adult in good health. The rearrangement joined TRBV7-2 to TRBJ2-1, with the D segment identity uncertain. The source material was peripheral blood, sampled on day 0 of MenACWY control vaccination. The nucleotides read TGTGCCAGCAGCTTACAGGCAGACTACAATGAGCAGTTCTTC. Its protein is CASSLQADYNEQFF.